Listed here are 18 T cell receptor beta chains from one sample, sequenced in a study of neurological immune-mediated disorders. TCRdb re-derived calls from the 5' RACE reads in MiXCR, one entry per CDR3 protein. The sample lists roughly 4,000 distinct CDR3 sequences, over 25% occurring once. Sequences were obtained from CD8+ T cells from blood. The receptors here all came from a man aged 45-65 years with HTLV-1-associated myelopathy (HAM/TSP).

The chain links TRBV5-4 to TRBJ2-5, with a tentative D call TRBD2 (5 bases). CDR1 is SGHNT and CDR2 is YYREEE in the germline V gene (reference sequence). The CDR3 totals 14 residues. Trimming shortened V by 0 bases and J by 2 bases, and 8 bases separated the two germline ends. CDR3 sequence: CASSLARGQETQYF. The DNA for the CDR3 is TGTGCCAGCAGCTTGGCCCGGGGACAAGAGACCCAGTACTTC.

Sample share makes this clonotype large. The V and J genes are TRBV3-1 and TRBJ2-7; no reliable D call. The CDR3 runs 13 residues. V shed 4 bases and J shed 1 base, with 8 bases lying between them. The germline gives CDR1 LGHDT, CDR2 YNNKEL (reference sequence). The CDR3 loop reads CASSPAVSYEQYF. Written as DNA, the CDR3 is TGTGCCAGCAGCCCCGCCGTTTCCTACGAGCAGTACTTC.

V usage is TRBV20-1 and J usage is TRBJ2-7; D may be TRBD1 (6 bases). Germline values: CDR1 DFQATT, CDR2 SNEGSKA (reference sequence). Trimming removed 3 bases from V and 6 bases from J, with 18 bases in between. This CDR3 comprises 14 residues. CDR3 protein: CSAREPGVLGEQYF. Here the CDR3 DNA reads TGCAGTGCTAGGGAGCCAGGGGTCCTGGGCGAGCAGTACTTC.

This clonotype appeared many times. This sequence joins TRBV9 and TRBJ1-2, with 7 positions matching TRBD1. From germline, CDR1 is SGDLS and CDR2 YYNGEE. This CDR3 region has 15 residues. After removal of 4 bases from V and 0 bases from J, the junction contained 6 bases not matched to a gene. Here the CDR3 reads CASSSTGTANYGYTF. CDR3 nucleotide sequence: TGTGCCAGCAGCTCCACCGGGACAGCTAACTATGGCTACACCTTC. The full variable domain, its missing parts supplied by reference TRBV9 and TRBJ1-2, is DSGVTQTPKHLITATGQRVTLRCSPRSGDLSVYWYQQSLDQGLQFLIQYYNGEERAKGNILERFSAQQFPDLHSELNLSSLELGDSALYFCASSSTGTANYGYTFGSGTRLTVV.

This clonotype was detected many times. This chain's CDR3 is CASSVKGLTDTQYF. The CDR3 DNA reads as TGTGCCAGCAGCGTAAAAGGCCTCACAGATACGCAGTATTTT. The chain links TRBV9 to TRBJ2-3; D is ambiguous. This CDR3 spans 14 amino acids. Trimming pared 1 base from V and 2 bases from J, leaving 8 bases between. Looked up from germline, CDR1 is SGDLS and CDR2 is YYNGEE.

A remark on this clonotype: The junction departs from the called germline gene at one end, perhaps through a read error. The chain employs TRBV7-8 and TRBJ2-1; 11 bases fit TRBD2. Germline CDR1 reads SGHVS; CDR2 reads FQNEAQ. This CDR3 contains 18 residues. The CDR3 loop is CASSFTPPTSGVLNEQFF. CDR3 nucleotides: TGTGCAAGCAGCTTTACGCCCCCGACTAGCGGGGTCCTCAATGAGCAGTTCTTC.

This clonotype was counted between two and nine times. V and J are TRBV4-2 and TRBJ2-5; D not resolved. This CDR3 is 16 amino acids long. CDR1 is LGHNA, CDR2 YNFKEQ, per germline. Trimming shortened V by 3 bases and J by 2 bases, and 16 bases separated the two germline ends. The CDR3 DNA reads TGTGCCAGCAGCCAGACGACCTCGGCGGATCAAGAGACCCAGTACTTC. Translation: CASSQTTSADQETQYF.

This clonotype was observed at least ten times. The gene calls are TRBV5-1 and TRBJ1-1; 10 positions agree with TRBD1. The V and J ends lost 3 bases and 0 bases, in that order; junction bases with no gene match: 8. The CDR3 consists of 17 residues. The germline CDR1 and CDR2 sequences are SGHRS and YFSETQ. DNA for the CDR3: TGCGCCAGCAGCTCCACCGGGACAGGGGCCTTGAACACTGAAGCTTTCTTT. This encodes CASSSTGTGALNTEAFF.

The rearrangement joins TRBV18 to TRBJ2-1; TRBD1 aligns across 7 bases. Losses at the gene ends were 3 bases for V and 12 bases for J; bases not matched to a gene: 14. Germline CDR1 KGHSH, CDR2 LQKENI. The CDR3 length is 15 residues. The chain's CDR3 is CASSPDRENTDTQFF. Written as DNA, the CDR3 is TGTGCCAGCTCACCTGACAGGGAAAACACAGATACGCAGTTCTTC.

This clonotype was counted at least ten times. This rearrangement joins TRBV7-6 to TRBJ1-1; D gene unclear. Germline CDR1 is SGHVS and CDR2 is FNYEAQ. The V and J ends lost 1 base and 0 bases respectively, with 12 bases between them. The CDR3 totals 16 residues. CDR3 amino acids: CASSLVKHGLNTEAFF. The CDR3 DNA reads as TGTGCCAGCAGCTTAGTTAAACACGGATTGAACACTGAAGCTTTCTTT.

The count of this clonotype is one. The junction does not match germline at one end; this may be a read error. J is TRBJ2-1 and V is TRBV9; 8 nucleotides align to TRBD2. Germline CDR1 reads SGDLS; CDR2 reads YYNGEE. The CDR3 has 15 residues. The CDR3: CASSPSPGGGGEQFF. CDR3 nucleotide sequence: TGTGCAAGCAGCCCGTCACCGGGGGGGGGCGGTGAGCAGTTCTTC.

This clonotype was detected once. This chain joins TRBV20-1 and TRBJ2-7; D might be TRBD1 (5 bases). V shed 6 bases and J shed 0 bases, with 12 bases lying between them. The CDR3 has 13 amino acids. CDR1 DFQATT and CDR2 SNEGSKA come from the germline V gene (reference sequence). This CDR3 is CSARQTSSYEQYF. For the CDR3, the DNA is TGCAGTGCCCGACAGACGAGCTCCTACGAGCAGTACTTC.

The chain joins TRBV5-1 to TRBJ1-1; D gene unclear. V was shortened by 5 bases and J by 8 bases, with 16 bases between the two germline ends. The CDR3 consists of 13 residues. Germline V gene sequence: CDR1 SGHRS, CDR2 YFSETQ. As DNA, the CDR3 is TGCGCCAGCAGTCCGACGGGCCGCGACGAAGCTTTCTTT. This encodes CASSPTGRDEAFF.

The V gene is TRBV28, the J gene TRBJ1-2; 7 nucleotides match TRBD1. The ends lost 5 bases at V and 4 bases at J; junction bases unmatched: 4. Per germline, CDR1 MDHEN and CDR2 SYDVKM. CDR3 size: 13 residues. The CDR3 is CASSPDRSYGYTF. CDR3 in DNA: TGTGCCAGCAGTCCGGACAGGAGCTATGGCTACACCTTC.

Here the CDR3 reads CASSAGPAAYEQYF. The CDR3 DNA follows: TGTGCCAGCAGTGCGGGGCCAGCCGCCTACGAGCAGTACTTC. This chain connects TRBV9 to TRBJ2-7, with a tentative D call TRBD2 (6 bases). Trimming removed 5 bases from V and 2 bases from J, with 14 bases in between. CDR1 is SGDLS and CDR2 is YYNGEE in the germline V gene. The CDR3 is 14 residues long.

This clonotype occurred many times. The chain is built from TRBV20-1 and TRBJ2-5; TRBD2 matches 7 bases. The V gene's germline CDR1 is DFQATT and CDR2 SNEGSKA (reference sequence). This CDR3 spans 15 amino acids. Trimming took 2 bases from V and 3 from J; bases not matched to a gene: 9. The chain's CDR3 is CSARRLADPKETQYF. The CDR3 DNA follows: TGCAGTGCTAGACGGCTAGCGGATCCAAAAGAGACCCAGTACTTC.

This chain joins TRBV20-1 and TRBJ1-1; D is perhaps TRBD1 (6 bases). Trimming took 2 bases from V and 5 from J, leaving 12 bases between them. This CDR3 comprises 13 residues. Germline V gene lookup returns CDR1 DFQATT and CDR2 SNEGSKA (reference sequence). The DNA of the CDR3 is TGCAGTGCTAGAAAGGGAAGGGGGACTGAAGCTTTCTTT. Amino acids: CSARKGRGTEAFF.

This clonotype was seen at least ten times. The rearrangement uses TRBV3-1 and TRBJ1-2, with a tentative D call TRBD1 (6 bases). This CDR3 is built from 14 residues. The V end lost 2 bases, the J end lost 8 bases, and 15 bases lay between the germline ends. Germline V lookup: CDR1 LGHDT, CDR2 YNNKEL (reference sequence). The chain's CDR3 is CASSQPGHPDGYTF. The DNA for the CDR3 is TGTGCCAGCAGCCAACCGGGACACCCGGACGGCTACACCTTC.